Listed below are T cell receptor beta chains from one sample, sequenced in a study of blood T cell repertoires in COVID-19. The protocol was immunoSEQ multiplex PCR, while the TCRdb copy is restricted to in-frame clones and leaves out a portion. The table includes under 85,000 clones, 83% detected once. Specimen: peripheral blood. Receptors originate from a man in his thirties or forties with COVID-19, enrolled during active disease. CDR3s include the opening cysteine and the closing phenylalanine or tryptophan. The D gene is left open where the match is weak. Clone size is shown for a subset of rows, as once, few, many or a class of expanded clone.

cdr3_aa	cdr3_nt	clone_size	d_call	v_call	j_call
CAWIKRGRGSGELFF	TGTGCCTGGATCAAGAGGGGGAGGGGTTCCGGGGAGCTGTTTTTT	-	-	TRBV30	TRBJ2-2
CASSYAGTGVNYGYTF	TGTGCCAGCAGTTATGCCGGGACAGGGGTAAACTATGGCTACACCTTC	-	TRBD1	TRBV6-2/TRBV6-3	TRBJ1-2
CSVVKQGANTGELFF	TGCAGCGTTGTCAAACAGGGCGCAAACACCGGGGAGCTGTTTTTT	-	-	TRBV29-1	TRBJ2-2
CASSVDPGLMGGNTIYF	TGTGCCAGCAGCGTAGACCCAGGGTTAATGGGAGGAAACACCATATATTTT	once	-	TRBV9	TRBJ1-3
CASSHHRDETQYF	TGTGCCAGCAGCCACCACAGGGACGAGACCCAGTACTTC	once	-	TRBV3-1/TRBV3-2	TRBJ2-5
CASSLSAGGRDTQYF	TGTGCCAGCAGCCTGAGTGCGGGGGGGAGGGATACGCAGTATTTT	-	TRBD2	TRBV5-4	TRBJ2-3
CASSPRQGGTGELFF	TGTGCCAGCAGCCCGAGACAGGGAGGCACCGGGGAGCTGTTTTTT	-	-	TRBV7-3	TRBJ2-2
CASSQNSAGLGNSPLHF	TGTGCCAGCAGCCAAAATTCGGCGGGGTTAGGGAATTCACCCCTCCACTTT	-	-	TRBV3-1/TRBV3-2	TRBJ1-6
CASSQPGRTRNTIYF	TGTGCCAGCAGCCAACCAGGCAGAACCAGAAACACCATATATTTT	-	-	TRBV4-2	TRBJ1-3
CATSRPRQGMNTEAFF	TGTGCCACCAGCAGACCCCGACAGGGCATGAACACTGAAGCTTTCTTT	-	TRBD1	TRBV15	TRBJ1-1
CATSDSLGTKAFF	TGTGCCACCAGTGATTCCTTGGGGACTAAAGCTTTCTTT	-	-	TRBV24-1	TRBJ1-1
CASSPRGRGPIAGVKDTQYF	TGTGCCAGCAGCCCGAGGGGGCGCGGGCCTATAGCGGGAGTGAAGGATACGCAGTATTTT	-	TRBD2	TRBV14	TRBJ2-3
CASSLSAGDLNQPQHF	TGTGCCAGCAGTTTATCAGCAGGGGACCTCAATCAGCCCCAGCATTTT	once	-	TRBV27	TRBJ1-5
CASSLGTASTNTEAFF	TGCGCCAGCAGCTTGGGGACAGCATCTACGAACACTGAAGCTTTCTTT	-	-	TRBV5-1	TRBJ1-1
CASSLEGYGQPQHF	TGTGCCAGCAGCTTGGAGGGGTATGGTCAGCCCCAGCATTTT	-	-	TRBV5-4	TRBJ1-5
CASSHGVPLNEQFF	TGTGCCAGTAGCCACGGAGTTCCCCTCAATGAGCAGTTCTTC	-	-	TRBV19	TRBJ2-1
CATKGRENTEAFF	TGTGCCACCAAAGGCCGGGAGAACACTGAAGCTTTCTTT	-	-	TRBV10-3	TRBJ1-1
CASSLDPRIRKGPNTGELFF	TGTGCCAGCAGCTTAGATCCCCGAATCAGGAAGGGGCCGAACACCGGGGAGCTGTTTTTT	-	-	TRBV11-2	TRBJ2-2
CASSPGTATNEKLFF	TGTGCCAGCAGTCCCGGGACAGCAACTAATGAAAAACTGTTTTTT	-	TRBD1	TRBV6-4	TRBJ1-4
CASSQGIPGQGYEQYF	TGCGCCAGCAGCCAAGGGATTCCGGGACAGGGGTACGAGCAGTACTTC	-	TRBD1	TRBV4-1	TRBJ2-7
CASSYSNQASNQPQHF	TGTGCCAGCAGTTACTCGAACCAGGCGAGCAATCAGCCCCAGCATTTT	-	-	TRBV6-5	TRBJ1-5
CASSDPLVGGPNEQFF	TGTGCCAGCAGCGACCCCCTAGTGGGAGGGCCCAATGAGCAGTTCTTC	-	TRBD2	TRBV9	TRBJ2-1
CASSPLGGGGEQFF	TGTGCCAGCAGTCCCCTTGGTGGGGGGGGCGAGCAGTTCTTC	-	-	TRBV27	TRBJ2-1
CASSLGQGANGYTF	TGTGCCAGCAGCTTAGGGCAGGGGGCTAATGGCTACACCTTC	-	TRBD1	TRBV7-2	TRBJ1-2
CASKGVPIPQETQYF	TGTGCCAGCAAGGGGGTCCCTATCCCCCAAGAGACCCAGTACTTC	-	-	TRBV2	TRBJ2-5
CASRASGSISNEQFF	TGTGCCAGCAGGGCTAGCGGGAGTATCTCAAATGAGCAGTTCTTC	many	TRBD2	TRBV6-5	TRBJ2-1
CASSQETGANNEQFF	TGTGCCAGCAGCCAAGAGACAGGGGCGAACAATGAGCAGTTCTTC	-	TRBD1	TRBV4-2	TRBJ2-1
CASSPGQGGQPQHF	TGTGCCAGCAGTCCGGGACAGGGGGGGCAGCCCCAGCATTTT	-	TRBD1	TRBV27	TRBJ1-5
CATSDSSSGRGEQYF	TGTGCCACCAGTGATTCGTCTAGCGGGAGGGGCGAGCAGTACTTC	-	TRBD2	TRBV24-1	TRBJ2-7
CASSPGQGTEAFF	TGTGCCAGCTCACCGGGGCAGGGCACTGAAGCTTTCTTT	-	-	TRBV18	TRBJ1-1
CASSFAVDLGEQFF	TGTGCCAGTAGTTTCGCGGTTGATCTTGGGGAGCAGTTCTTC	-	-	TRBV19	TRBJ2-1
CASSLWFGEGRSPLHF	TGTGCCAGCAGTTTATGGTTCGGGGAGGGTAGGTCACCCCTCCACTTT	-	-	TRBV27	TRBJ1-6
CSVVVRGSYNEQFF	TGCAGCGTTGTGGTGCGGGGCTCCTACAATGAGCAGTTCTTC	-	-	TRBV29-1	TRBJ2-1
CASSPGSGRVGETQYF	TGTGCCAGCAGCCCGGGTAGCGGGAGAGTCGGAGAGACCCAGTACTTC	-	TRBD2	TRBV11-3	TRBJ2-5
CASSLVQGNTEAFF	TGTGCCAGCAGCTTAGTACAGGGGAACACTGAAGCTTTCTTT	once	-	TRBV7-9	TRBJ1-1
CASSDEADYNEQFF	TGTGCCAGCAGTGACGAAGCGGATTACAATGAGCAGTTCTTC	-	-	TRBV2	TRBJ2-1
CASSYTGGSNQPQHF	TGTGCCAGCAGCTATACAGGGGGGAGCAATCAGCCCCAGCATTTT	-	TRBD1	TRBV5-8	TRBJ1-5
CASSEEVASTTDTQYF	TGTGCCAGCAGTGAGGAGGTGGCTAGTACCACAGATACGCAGTATTTT	-	-	TRBV6-1	TRBJ2-3
CATTAGGHGNTIYF	TGTGCCACCACGGCAGGGGGACATGGAAACACCATATATTTT	-	TRBD1	TRBV15	TRBJ1-3
CASGPGTSGSSDTQYF	TGTGCTAGTGGCCCCGGGACTAGCGGGAGTTCAGATACGCAGTATTTT	once	TRBD2	TRBV12-5	TRBJ2-3
CASSTGTGAPGELFF	TGTGCCAGCAGTACCGGGACAGGGGCCCCCGGGGAGCTGTTTTTT	-	TRBD1	TRBV28	TRBJ2-2
CASRDAGVGEQYF	TGTGCCAGCAGGGATGCGGGGGTAGGCGAGCAGTACTTC	-	TRBD2	TRBV2	TRBJ2-7
CASSVGSQGAPATGELFF	TGTGCCAGCAGCGTAGGATCTCAGGGGGCCCCGGCCACCGGGGAGCTGTTTTTT	-	TRBD1	TRBV9	TRBJ2-2
CATRRGTEAFF	TGTGCCACCCGGCGCGGGACTGAAGCTTTCTTT	-	-	TRBV28	TRBJ1-1
CASSGQGTGNTIYF	TGTGCCAGCAGCGGACAGGGGACAGGAAACACCATATATTTT	-	TRBD1	TRBV6-5	TRBJ1-3
CASSFGYNEQFF	TGTGCCAGCAGCTTCGGGTACAATGAGCAGTTCTTC	-	-	TRBV7-2	TRBJ2-1
CSARLNYEQYF	TGCAGTGCGCGACTCAACTACGAGCAGTACTTC	-	-	TRBV20-1	TRBJ2-7
CASSPPGQGYNEQFF	TGTGCCAGCTCACCTCCGGGACAGGGGTACAATGAGCAGTTCTTC	once	TRBD1	TRBV18	TRBJ2-1
CASSFGQGAHGYTF	TGTGCCAGCAGCTTCGGACAGGGGGCTCACGGCTACACCTTC	few	TRBD1	TRBV5-5	TRBJ1-2
CASSLTGTEAFF	TGTGCCAGCAGCCTTACAGGGACTGAAGCTTTCTTT	-	-	TRBV11-2	TRBJ1-1
CASSLGGGTLQTEAFF	TGTGCCAGCAGCTTAGGCGGGGGTACCTTACAAACTGAAGCTTTCTTT	-	-	TRBV7-2	TRBJ1-1
CASSLGTRGGATDTQYF	TGTGCCAGCAGTTTAGGGACTAGGGGAGGGGCCACAGATACGCAGTATTTT	-	TRBD2	TRBV27	TRBJ2-3
CASSYSSGSYEQYF	TGTGCCAGCAGTTACTCTAGCGGGAGTTACGAGCAGTACTTC	-	TRBD2	TRBV6-2/TRBV6-3	TRBJ2-7
CASSPNTGSPLHF	TGTGCCAGCTCACCTAACACAGGATCACCCCTCCACTTT	-	-	TRBV18	TRBJ1-6
CAWRNIAISYEQYF	TGTGCCTGGAGGAACATAGCAATCTCCTACGAGCAGTACTTC	-	-	TRBV30	TRBJ2-7
CASSLEDVNTEAFF	TGTGCCAGTAGTTTGGAGGACGTGAACACTGAAGCTTTCTTT	-	-	TRBV19	TRBJ1-1
CAWSVGPKETNEQFF	TGTGCCTGGAGTGTGGGCCCAAAAGAGACGAATGAGCAGTTCTTC	-	-	TRBV30	TRBJ2-1
CASTLITHSLEQFF	TGTGCCAGCACCCTAATAACCCACTCTCTTGAGCAGTTCTTC	-	-	TRBV28	TRBJ2-1
CASSESSNSLIYGYTF	TGTGCCAGCAGTGAGTCGAGTAACAGTCTAATCTATGGCTACACCTTC	-	-	TRBV25-1	TRBJ1-2
CASSEASGANVLTF	TGTGCCAGCAGTGAGGCATCTGGGGCCAACGTCCTGACTTTC	-	-	TRBV6-4	TRBJ2-6